This TCR beta chain was observed in a study of ipilimumab plus nivolumab after autologous stem cell transplantation. For the study at large: Typical patient got a handful of ipilimumab doses and about eight nivolumab doses (median). The DLBCL group included primary refractory and relapsed cases. Study results and limitations: Per the authors, repertoire, Treg and microbiota data justify further study.

TCRdb keeps only in-frame clones here, not all; method: immunoSEQ multiplex PCR. The table shows about 84,000 clones, with 83% occurring only once. Starting 14 to 28 days after autologous transplant, ipilimumab 1 mg/kg was given. The V gene's germline CDR1 is MNHNS and CDR2 SASEGT. This CDR3 has 15 residues. The germline V and J ends were trimmed by 7 bases and 5 bases, with 18 bases remaining between them. This clone is a singleton in its sample. Its antigen is undetermined. The J gene is TRBJ1-5, the V gene TRBV6-1, with D maybe TRBD1 (5 bases). The starting material was PBMCs, obtained in a trial of ipilimumab plus nivolumab as post-transplant consolidation. This TCR derives from a male donor with diffuse large B-cell lymphoma. CDR3 protein: CASILSQGSYQPQHF. CDR3 DNA: TGTGCCAGCATCCTGAGTCAGGGAAGCTATCAGCCCCAGCATTTT.